The rows below give T cell receptor beta chains drawn from one sample of a study of CD8+ T cells in alopecia areata. Sequencing was performed with immunoSEQ multiplex PCR; in TCRdb, only in-frame clones are kept and a portion is missing. There are fewer than 110,000 clones in the sample; 55% to 75% occur only once, and 16% lies in the top ten. This specimen consisted of CD8+ T cells sorted from blood, obtained at approximately week 60, from a patient treated with tofacitinib. The receptors were gathered from a human donor with alopecia areata. CDR3s include the opening cysteine and the closing phenylalanine or tryptophan. D genes are given only for firm matches.

cdr3_length j_call v_call d_call cdr3_aa
12 TRBJ2-7 TRBV5-1 - CASSHKFDEQYF
16 TRBJ1-4 TRBV7-2 - CASSTQGWATNEKLFF
13 TRBJ2-5 TRBV13 TRBD1 CASSLYRGETQYF
13 TRBJ2-5 TRBV30 - CAWSVWEQETQYF
14 TRBJ1-6 TRBV2 - CAIDSGTDNSPLHF
14 TRBJ2-7 TRBV5-1 - CASSPGMGAYEQYF
15 TRBJ2-3 TRBV19 TRBD1 CASSKTGGLADTQYF
10 TRBJ1-2 TRBV29-1 - CSVVGSGYTF
15 TRBJ1-1 TRBV29-1 TRBD1 CSVEPGTGGYTEAFF
15 TRBJ2-7 TRBV7-9 TRBD1 CASSHRDRPTYEQYF
14 TRBJ1-4 TRBV2 TRBD1 CASSEPGGWEKLFF